Detailed here is one T cell receptor (beta chain). Its specific antigen is unknown. This sample is drawn from a study of T cells expressing NK-cell markers (dated by TCRdb to 2019 to 2021). About the full investigation: Under 10 donors provided sorted CD3+CD56+NKG2C+, CD3+CD56+NKG2C- and CD3+CD56-NKG2C+ T-cell subsets, whose TCR beta-chain repertoires were profiled. Seven of the eight sequenced donors were HCMV-seropositive and one was HCMV-seronegative. The eight sequenced donors were randomly selected healthy volunteers, three men and five women. Sequencing of the libraries produced 2 x 150 bp reads on Illumina HiSeq 2000/2500, MiSeq or NextSeq.

The germline V gene provides CDR1 LGHNA and CDR2 YSLEER. CDR3 length: 15 amino acids, cysteine to phenylalanine. No DNA has been recorded. The study at large found these results: Whether the expanded NKG2C-expressing T cell clones were specific for HCMV antigens remained unclear. In roughly six donors, the dominant CD3+CD56+NKG2C+ clonotypes were among the top 10 CD8+ clonotypes and accounted for about 1.0-7.5% of CD8+ T cells. Those dominant clonotypes were again the most abundant among CD3+CD56-NKG2C+ cells in a few donors, at about 25-60.1%.

The sequencer was an Illumina HiSeq 2000. TCR beta cDNA libraries were prepared using 5'RACE template switching, which introduced a universal primer site and unique molecular identifiers. cDNA synthesis was primed from the TCR beta constant segment and was followed by two successive PCR amplification steps. Per the source publication's procedure: Reads were demultiplexed and grouped by UMI with MIGEC, and clonotypes were assembled and quantified with MiTCR. To exclude erroneous sequences, any TCR cDNA sequence not supported by at least two reads was discarded. The tcR package was used for downstream repertoire analysis, with clonotypes matched between fractions based on CDR3 nucleotide sequence plus V segment. Antigen specificity was annotated against VDJdb with VDJmatch, allowing one amino acid substitution in CDR3. Based on TCRdb reprocessing of the reads, there is one entry per CDR3 protein sequence, and DNA is missing. The V and J calls and clone size come from TCRdb's table, not from the authors' own analysis. This sample's table contains about 260,000 distinct CDR3 sequences. The ten largest clones add up to around 4.3% of the sample.

A commercial ELISA kit detecting HCMV-specific IgG in serum was used to determine HCMV serostatus. Peripheral blood mononuclear cells were isolated from blood by Ficoll density gradient centrifugation. The chain uses TRBV4-3 and TRBJ2-2. The material sequenced was blood T cells: a sorted CD56 or NKG2C T cell subset, CD4+ or CD8+ T cells, or bulk PBMC T cells (not recorded which). This receptor was obtained from a woman aged 18 to 75 in good health. The CDR3 reads as follows: CASSQDRVSTGELFF.